The entry that follows covers one T cell receptor (beta chain) sequence. One junction end does not reproduce the germline sequence, and a read error may be involved. This entry comes from a study of T cells in Graves' hyperthyroidism and ophthalmopathy. The source material, RNA transcripts, was used to amplify TCR beta CDR3 regions. HTBI primers were the set used in a first-round RT-PCR of the TCR CDR3. TCRdb analysed the multiplex PCR reads with MiXCR anew, one entry per CDR3 protein. Among tens of thousands of distinct CDR3 sequences, around 55% were seen once, and the ten largest hold 34%. The V gene's germline CDR1 is SEHNR and CDR2 FQNEAQ (reference sequence). This CDR3 spans 15 amino acids.

The clonotype was recovered from a man aged 18 to 29 with Graves' hyperthyroidism. The rearrangement links TRBV7-9 to TRBJ1-3, with a weak D call TRBD1 (6 bases). Sample: peripheral blood or thyroid tissue (not recorded which). In DNA form, the CDR3 reads TGCGCCAGCAGCCAAGATCAGGGGCTCGGAAACACCATATATTTT. As protein: CASSQDQGLGNTIYF.